The clone carrying this T cell receptor (beta chain) was recorded a few times. Antigen unknown. A mixed TRB-A/B primer pool amplified rearranged TRB by multiplex touch-down PCR. In TCRdb, the multiplex PCR reads were re-called with MiXCR into one record per CDR3 protein. The table includes approximately 6,100 distinct CDR3 sequences, approximately 40% detected once. In germline, CDR1 is GTSNPN, CDR2 SVGIG (reference sequence). The CDR3 sequence is 16 residues long. V trimming: 0 bases; J trimming: 2 bases; junction bases outside the gene matches: 9. These data are taken from a study of T cell repertoires in aging, cancer and after chemotherapy. Study as a whole: The whole study produced a dataset of about 8.8 million TCR reads.

Points from the study as a whole: No conclusions about immunological memory after chemotherapy can be drawn from the repertoire data.

TCR beta rearrangements were amplified from peripheral blood genomic DNA. This TCR came from a human donor in good health. The specimen was blood. The rearrangement uses TRBV30 and TRBJ1-2; 7 bases are a match to TRBD1. DNA of the CDR3: TGTGCCTGGAGTGTATTGGATGGCAGGGGGAACTATGGCTACACCTTC. It specifies CAWSVLDGRGNYGYTF.